The 20 T cell receptor beta chains below were found in one sample sequenced in a study of blood T cells in healthy people across ages. A sample-barcoded 5' primer and a J-beta primer mix were used in a second PCR of about 7 to 12 cycles. TCRdb re-called the 5' RACE reads with MiXCR, one entry per CDR3 protein. The sample holds nearly 800,000 distinct CDR3 sequences, 20% to 25% seen once. This sample was also put to use in a study of T cells of mothers and their children.

The source material was blood. The receptors derive from a boy aged 5-17 years in good health.

This rearrangement joins TRBV6-1 to TRBJ2-1; D unclear. The germline CDR1 and CDR2 sequences are MNHNS and SASEGT. Trimming stripped 3 bases from V and 5 bases from J, with 5 bases between. The CDR3 extends over 12 amino acids. This CDR3 is CASSEFNNEQFF. Written as DNA, the CDR3 is TGTGCCAGCAGTGAGTTTAACAATGAGCAGTTCTTC.

This clonotype has just a few counts. This sequence joins TRBV14 and TRBJ2-7; TRBD1 might be the D (5 bases). With 4 bases removed from V and 1 base from J, the gap between germline ends came to 14 bases. Germline V gene lookup returns CDR1 SGHDN and CDR2 FVKESK. The CDR3 loop spans 15 amino acids. CDR3 sequence (DNA): TGTGCCAGCAGCCGCACGGTGGACACTTCCTACGAGCAGTACTTC. It codes for CASSRTVDTSYEQYF.

The chain employs TRBV19 and TRBJ2-5; either TRBD1 or TRBD2 may fit D (5 bases each). Trimming took 6 bases from V and 0 from J, leaving 17 bases between them. This CDR3 has 16 residues. Germline-derived CDR1 and CDR2 are LNHDA and SQIVND (reference sequence). This CDR3 reads CASSSWGTGNQETQYF. In DNA form, the CDR3 reads TGTGCCAGTAGCTCCTGGGGGACGGGGAACCAAGAGACCCAGTACTTC.

V and J are TRBV29-1 and TRBJ2-1; TRBD1 matches 9 bases. Per germline, CDR1 SQVTM and CDR2 ANQGSEA. V lost 4 bases, J lost 7 bases, and 2 bases stayed unmatched. The CDR3 extends over 12 amino acids. The CDR3 DNA sequence: TGCAGCGTTGGGACAGGGGTAAATGAGCAGTTCTTC. This translates into CSVGTGVNEQFF.

This clonotype was seen only a few times. This chain joins TRBV25-1 and TRBJ2-1; weak D call: TRBD1 (5 bases). V gave up 3 bases and J gave up 4 bases, with 10 bases separating them. CDR1 and CDR2 (germline): MGHDK, SYGVNS. CDR3 length equals 14 residues. Here the CDR3 DNA reads TGTGCCAGCAGTGAGCAAGGGGCTTACAATGAGCAGTTCTTC. As protein: CASSEQGAYNEQFF.

This clonotype came up a few times. The rearrangement links TRBV29-1 to TRBJ2-5; tentatively, D is TRBD1 (6 bases). The CDR3 is made up of 12 amino acids. V was clipped by 7 bases and J by 5 bases, with 14 bases between them. Germline CDR1 reads SQVTM; CDR2 reads ANQGSEA. DNA for the CDR3: TGCAGCGGGTCACAGGGAACGGAGACCCAGTACTTC. This encodes CSGSQGTETQYF.

Ten or more counts support this clonotype. This rearrangement joins TRBV29-1 to TRBJ1-2, with D unresolved. The germline gives CDR1 SQVTM, CDR2 ANQGSEA. V dropped 4 bases and J dropped 6 bases, with 9 bases sitting between them. This CDR3 is built from 11 residues. CDR3 residues: CSVASGHGYTF. The DNA for the CDR3 is TGCAGCGTTGCGTCGGGTCATGGCTACACCTTC.

This clonotype was found a few times. CDR3 protein: CASSPILGPDTQYF. The CDR3 DNA reads TGTGCCAGCAGTCCTATTCTAGGTCCAGATACGCAGTATTTT. The chain joins TRBV12-3 or TRBV12-4 to TRBJ2-3; D gene uncertain. V gave up 5 bases and J gave up 4 bases, with 13 bases separating them. This CDR3 comprises 14 residues.

This clonotype appeared once. V usage is TRBV25-1 and J usage is TRBJ2-3; either TRBD1 or TRBD2 may supply D (6 bases each). CDR3 length: 18 residues. CDR1 MGHDK and CDR2 SYGVNS come from the germline V gene. V was trimmed by 3 bases and J by 3 bases, leaving 22 bases between them. This CDR3 reads CASSDYQSGAWGTDTQYF. The CDR3 DNA reads TGTGCCAGCAGTGATTACCAGTCGGGGGCTTGGGGGACAGATACGCAGTATTTT.

This clonotype was seen many times. The chain employs TRBV20-1 and TRBJ2-7; 10 bases align to TRBD2. This CDR3 region has 14 residues. V lost 3 bases, J lost 0 bases, and 2 bases stayed unmatched. The V gene's germline CDR1 is DFQATT and CDR2 SNEGSKA (reference sequence). This CDR3 reads CSASTSGVSYEQYF. The CDR3 coding sequence is TGCAGTGCTAGTACTAGCGGGGTCTCCTACGAGCAGTACTTC.

V and J are TRBV27 and TRBJ2-5; 10 bases fit TRBD2. The J call may be mistaken, given a closer DNA end match to TRBJ2-1. Germline lookup yields CDR1 MNHEY and CDR2 SMNVEV (reference sequence). CDR3 length: 14 residues. The CDR3: CASSPRTSGIEQFF. In nucleotides, the CDR3 is TGTGCCAGCAGTCCCCGGACTAGCGGAATTGAGCAGTTCTTC.

The rearrangement uses TRBV7-2 and TRBJ1-1, with 9 bases aligning to TRBD1. This CDR3 comprises 16 residues. The germline gives CDR1 SGHTA, CDR2 FQGNSA. Trimming took 3 bases from V and 4 from J; bases not matched to a gene: 9. The CDR3 region is CASSFITGGPGTEAFF. CDR3 bases: TGTGCCAGCAGCTTTATTACAGGGGGCCCGGGCACTGAAGCTTTCTTT.

V is TRBV5-1 and J is TRBJ1-2, with a possible D match to TRBD1 (6 bases). This CDR3 is 14 amino acids long. Germline CDR1 SGHRS, CDR2 YFSETQ. V shed 4 bases and J shed 5 bases, with 15 bases lying between them. The CDR3 protein is CASSILQGGYGYTF. DNA for the CDR3: TGCGCCAGCAGCATCCTACAGGGAGGGTATGGCTACACCTTC.

Only a few counts were recorded for this clonotype. The CDR3 sequence: CASSYGSGTTQETQYF. The CDR3, as DNA: TGTGCCAGCAGTTACGGTAGCGGGACCACCCAAGAGACCCAGTACTTC. The rearrangement uses TRBV6-2 or TRBV6-3 and TRBJ2-5; 8 bases line up with TRBD2. Germline CDR1 reads MNHEY; CDR2 reads SVGEGT. CDR3 length: 16 amino acids. The V gene end was trimmed by 2 bases and the J gene end by 1 base; junction bases not matched to a gene: 6.

This clonotype was recorded a few times. The J gene is TRBJ2-1, the V gene TRBV29-1; D is possibly TRBD1 or TRBD2 (5 bases each). CDR1 SQVTM and CDR2 ANQGSEA come from the germline V gene. Trimming stripped 2 bases from V and 9 bases from J, with 14 bases between. The CDR3 spans 13 residues. Written as DNA, the CDR3 is TGCAGCGTTGAAACCCTACAGAGGGGTGAGCAGTTCTTC. As protein: CSVETLQRGEQFF.

This chain connects TRBV7-9 to TRBJ2-7; weak D call: TRBD1 (5 bases). Per the germline V gene, CDR1 is SEHNR and CDR2 is FQNEAQ (reference sequence). The CDR3 has 11 residues. V was clipped by 8 bases and J by 6 bases, with 11 bases between them. CDR3 nucleotides: TGTGCCAGCCTGGTGGGGCTCGAGCAGTACTTC. This codes for CASLVGLEQYF. Supplemented by reference TRBV7-9 and TRBJ2-7, the full variable domain reads DTGVSQNPRHKITKRGQNVTFRCDPISEHNRLYWYRQTLGQGPEFLTYFQNEAQLEKSRLLSDRFSAERPKGSFSTLEIQRTEQGDSAMYLCASLVGLEQYFGPGTRLTVT.

This clonotype was picked up a small number of times. This chain links TRBV20-1 with TRBJ2-4; D is perhaps TRBD2 (5 bases). V was clipped by 5 bases and J by 8 bases, with 13 bases between them. The CDR3 has 12 amino acids. The V gene's germline CDR1 is DFQATT and CDR2 SNEGSKA (reference sequence). This chain's CDR3 is CSAPAPRDIQYF. The DNA for the CDR3 is TGCAGTGCTCCGGCCCCGAGGGACATTCAGTACTTC.

The V gene is TRBV28, the J gene TRBJ2-1; 9 bases are shared with TRBD2. With the DNA end fitting TRBJ2-7 better, the J assignment may be wrong. The CDR3 sequence is 17 residues long. Germline CDR1 reads MDHEN; CDR2 reads SYDVKM. DNA for the CDR3: TGTGCCAGCAGCCGTGGGGTAGCGGGAGTATCCGGCTACGAGCAGTACTTC. Protein: CASSRGVAGVSGYEQYF.

This clonotype has only one observation. Because it lacks the conserved phenylalanine or tryptophan at the end, this CDR3 is likely a read error. This rearrangement joins TRBV12-3 or TRBV12-4 to TRBJ1-1; 8 nucleotides match TRBD1. V gave up 3 bases and J gave up 4 bases; unmatched junction bases: 4. The CDR3 is made up of 14 amino acids. The CDR3, as DNA: TGTGCCAGCAGTTTCGGAACAGGGGGCACTGAAGCTTTCCTT. Amino acids: CASSFGTGGTEAFL.

The V gene is TRBV7-8, the J gene TRBJ2-3; TRBD2 aligns across 15 bases. The CDR3 consists of 18 residues. Trimming removed 5 bases from V and 2 bases from J; junction bases left unmatched: 8. Germline V gene data show CDR1 as SGHVS and CDR2 as FQNEAQ. For the CDR3, the DNA is TGTGCCAGCAGCATAGGACTAGCGGGAGGGCCCTCCACAGATACGCAGTATTTT. Translation gives CASSIGLAGGPSTDTQYF.